This TCR beta chain was found in a study of response to subunit inactivated influenza vaccine (dated 2018 in TCRdb). With respect to the entire study: The study used deep quantitative T cell receptor repertoire profiling to track responses to a trivalent subunit inactivated influenza vaccine. On the study overall, not on this receptor specifically: The authors suggested that each seasonal influenza vaccination may recruit only a limited number of new T cells.

Trimming removed 3 bases from V and 7 bases from J; the gene matches leave 11 bases unexplained. Looking up the germline V gene yields CDR1 SGHTA and CDR2 FQGNSA. The CDR3 has 17 amino acids, counting the end cysteine and phenylalanine. CDR3 DNA only is kept here, 51 bases in frame from base 1. Regarding this clonotype: Its antigen has not been determined. There are no base qualities to consult, and no much larger clone falls within one base.

Library generation was performed with RT-PCR. TCRdb shows the sequencer as Illumina HiSeq 2500. TCRdb handled the public reads itself, with Q25 trimming in fastp and clone calling in MiXCR, and kept productive beta chains. Rows with a matching CDR3 protein are joined into one entry that keeps the most common DNA and genes. In all, the sample holds around 710,000 distinct CDR3 sequences, and around 14% of those were seen once. 5.5% to 7% of the sample is taken by the ten largest. The clonotype comes from a man aged 50 or older who received an inactivated influenza vaccine. Donor details come from another sample of the same person, matched by shared clones. The chain joins TRBV7-2 to TRBJ2-1; 11 middle bases align to TRBD2. Specimen: PBMCs from blood, collected about 14 days before vaccination. The DNA sequence is given as TGTGCCAGCAGCTTTATCAGAACTAGCGGGGGAGGGAATGAGCAGTTCTTC. This is translated as CASSFIRTSGGGNEQFF.